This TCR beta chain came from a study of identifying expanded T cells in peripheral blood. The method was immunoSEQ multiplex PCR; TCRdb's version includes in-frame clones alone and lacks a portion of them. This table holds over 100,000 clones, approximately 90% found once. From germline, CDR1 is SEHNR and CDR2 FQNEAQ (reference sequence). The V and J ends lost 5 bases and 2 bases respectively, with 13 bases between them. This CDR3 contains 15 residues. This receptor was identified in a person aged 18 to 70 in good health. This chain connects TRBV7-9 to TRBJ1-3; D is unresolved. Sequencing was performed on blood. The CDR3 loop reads CASSPPGVAGNTIYF. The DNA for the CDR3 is TGTGCCAGCAGCCCACCAGGAGTCGCTGGAAACACCATATATTTT. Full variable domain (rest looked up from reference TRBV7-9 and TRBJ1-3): DTGVSQNPRHKITKRGQNVTFRCDPISEHNRLYWYRQTLGQGPEFLTYFQNEAQLEKSRLLSDRFSAERPKGSFSTLEIQRTEQGDSAMYLCASSPPGVAGNTIYFGEGSWLTVV.